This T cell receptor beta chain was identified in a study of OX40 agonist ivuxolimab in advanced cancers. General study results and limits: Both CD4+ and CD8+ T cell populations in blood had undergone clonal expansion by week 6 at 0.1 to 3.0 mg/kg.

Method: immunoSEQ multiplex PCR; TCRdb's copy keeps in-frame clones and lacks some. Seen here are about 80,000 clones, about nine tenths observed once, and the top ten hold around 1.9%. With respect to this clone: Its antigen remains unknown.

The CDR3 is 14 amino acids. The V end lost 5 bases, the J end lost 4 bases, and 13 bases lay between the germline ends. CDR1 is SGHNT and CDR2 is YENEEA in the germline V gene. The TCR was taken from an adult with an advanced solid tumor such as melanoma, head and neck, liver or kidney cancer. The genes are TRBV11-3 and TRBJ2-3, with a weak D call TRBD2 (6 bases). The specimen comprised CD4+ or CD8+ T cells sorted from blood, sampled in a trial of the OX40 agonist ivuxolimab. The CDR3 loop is CASSLGGGADTQYF. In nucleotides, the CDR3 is TGTGCCAGCAGCCTTGGGGGAGGTGCAGATACGCAGTATTTT.